Included here is one T cell receptor beta chain sequence, with context. The antigen is undetermined. Per the germline V gene, CDR1 is ENHRY and CDR2 is SYGVKD. The ends were cut back, 6 bases at V and 5 bases at J, with 15 bases in the middle. CDR3 length: 14 amino acids. The record originates from a study of read filtering for tumor transcriptome and immune sequencing. The wider study: Mean patient age was roughly 61 years, range roughly 40 to 85; approximately 18 male, roughly 14 female. Findings and caveats of the study: In IR-seq, single-read clonotypes were roughly 82% of clonotypes but approximately 3.5% of reads. Sorted CD138-negative bone marrow cells were not purified T cells.

Bone marrow was sampled from every patient at the time of active disease. Molecular barcoded adaptors covering alpha/delta and beta/gamma chains were used on roughly 400 ng RNA. TCRdb re-called the reads through MiXCR, storing one row per CDR3 protein. Of about 58,000 distinct CDR3 sequences in the sample, 10% to 15% were seen once. The receptor comes from a donor at least 40 years old with multiple myeloma. Material for sequencing was a population of CD138-negative cells sorted from bone marrow. This chain uses TRBV10-3 with TRBJ2-3, with D possibly TRBD1 on 6 matching bases. In DNA form, the CDR3 reads TGTGCCATCAGCCCCGAGACCAGGGGAGATACGCAGTATTTT. Translation gives CAISPETRGDTQYF.